This paragraph covers one T cell receptor (beta chain) sequence. The CDR3 spans 18 residues. The sample is drawn from a study of blood T cell repertoires in COVID-19. Measured with immunoSEQ multiplex PCR; TCRdb has only the in-frame clones, and not every one. The sample carries approximately 430,000 clones, just over 85% recorded once. The receptor was isolated from a woman in her 30s with active or convalescent COVID-19. Sequenced input: peripheral blood. This chain links TRBV21-1 with TRBJ1-5. TRBV21-1 has pseudogene status. The CDR3 coding sequence is TGTGCCAGCAGCAAAGGCGTGGAGGGCTCCCAATCCAATCAGCCCCAGCATTTT. Translated, it gives CASSKGVEGSQSNQPQHF.